This is a list of T cell receptor beta chains from one sample in a study of blood T cells in healthy people across ages. MiXCR, run by TCRdb on the 5' RACE reads, gives a single entry per CDR3 protein. This sample carries just under 900,000 distinct CDR3 sequences, about 30% of them seen once, and the ten largest clones take 17%. Sequenced sample: blood. The source of these receptors is a woman aged 80 or over in good health. Each CDR3 is given with its conserved first and last residue. The D gene is left open where the match is weak. Size is stated for part of the rows, as once, few or many counts, or as a class when the clone is expanded.

TRBJ1-5 | TRBV19 | NA | 14 | NA | TGTGCCAGTAGTATAATGGCAGGGCCCCAGCCCCAGCATTTT | CASSIMAGPQPQHF
TRBJ1-2 | TRBV3-1 | many | 13 | TRBD1 | TGTGCCAGCAGACGGGGACAGTGGGATGGCTACACCTTC | CASRRGQWDGYTF
TRBJ2-2 | TRBV6-2/TRBV6-3 | NA | 14 | NA | TGTGCCAGCACCCCGCTACGGAACACCGGGGAGCTGTTTTTT | CASTPLRNTGELFF
TRBJ2-6 | TRBV4-3 | few | 18 | NA | TGCGCCAGCAGCCAAGGCGTGGGGGCTGGTACTGGGGCCAACGTCCTGACTTTC | CASSQGVGAGTGANVLTF
TRBJ2-7 | TRBV7-9 | many | 17 | TRBD1 | TGTGCCAGCAGCAAGAGTCCGGGACAGGGTTCTTCCTACGAGCAGTACTTC | CASSKSPGQGSSYEQYF
TRBJ2-2 | TRBV6-5 | NA | 15 | NA | TGTGCCAGCACCTTCCGGGTGGCGAACACCGGGGAGCTGTTTTTT | CASTFRVANTGELFF
TRBJ2-7 | TRBV27 | many | 15 | NA | TGTGCCAGCAGTTTATTCGGCAGGGCATCCTACGAGCAGTACTTC | CASSLFGRASYEQYF
TRBJ1-5 | TRBV18 | few | 15 | NA | TGTGCCAGCTCACTTGACCACTATAGCAATCAGCCCCAGCATTTT | CASSLDHYSNQPQHF
TRBJ2-3 | TRBV29-1 | many | 13 | NA | TGCAGCGTTGGAGGAACAAGCACAGATACGCAGTATTTT | CSVGGTSTDTQYF
TRBJ1-4 | TRBV7-2 | many | 18 | TRBD1 | TGTGCCAGCAGCCCCCGTCCTTGGCCGGGACAGGGAGGTGAAAAACTGTTTTTT | CASSPRPWPGQGGEKLFF
TRBJ2-3 | TRBV15 | NA | 15 | TRBD2 | TGTGCCACCAGCAGAGTTGGGGGGGGCACAGATACGCAGTATTTT | CATSRVGGGTDTQYF
TRBJ2-1 | TRBV11-2 | many | 11 | NA | TGTGCCAGCACCCTGTACCATGAGCAGTTCTTC | CASTLYHEQFF
TRBJ2-1 | TRBV6-2/TRBV6-3 | NA | 17 | TRBD2 | TGTGCCAGCAGTTACTCCCTTAGACTAGCGGGGGACGATGAGCAGTTCTTC | CASSYSLRLAGDDEQFF
TRBJ2-1 | TRBV7-9 | NA | 16 | TRBD2 | TGTGCCAGCAGCTTTACTAGCGGGGGCCACTACAATGAGCGGTTCTTC | CASSFTSGGHYNERFF
TRBJ1-5 | TRBV2 | NA | 15 | TRBD1 | TGTGCCAGCTGTATGTTAACAGGGGGCGGTCAGCCCCAGCATTTT | CASCMLTGGGQPQHF
TRBJ1-4 | TRBV7-2 | NA | 15 | NA | TGTGCCAGCAACTATAGGGGGGGCGGAAATGAAAAACTGTTTTTT | CASNYRGGGNEKLFF
TRBJ1-1 | TRBV10-2 | few | 16 | TRBD1 | TGCGCCAGCAGTGAGGGGACAGTCCTGATGAACACTGAAGCTTTCTTT | CASSEGTVLMNTEAFF
TRBJ2-5 | TRBV3-1 | many | 15 | TRBD1 | TGTGCCAGCAGCCAAGCCGGGGACAGGGGATGGACCCAGTACTTC | CASSQAGDRGWTQYF
TRBJ2-7 | TRBV12-3/TRBV12-4 | NA | 13 | TRBD1 | TGTGCCAGCAGTATTGACAGGGTTAGCGAGCAGTACTTC | CASSIDRVSEQYF
TRBJ1-5 | TRBV7-6 | NA | 12 | NA | TGTGCCAGCAGCTTCGCCGGGGGGCCCCAGCATTTT | CASSFAGGPQHF
TRBJ1-2 | TRBV5-6 | few | 13 | NA | TGTGCCAGCAGGGGGGTCGCTAACTATGGCTACACCTTC | CASRGVANYGYTF
TRBJ2-7 | TRBV18 | many | 12 | NA | TGTGCCAGCTCACCAGCACGGGGCGAGCAGTACTTC | CASSPARGEQYF
TRBJ2-7 | TRBV21-1 | few | 12 | NA | TGTGCCAGCCAGCGGGACCCCTACGAGCAGTACTTC | CASQRDPYEQYF
TRBJ1-1 | TRBV4-1 | NA | 15 | NA | TGCGCCAGCAGCCAAGAGCCAGGGCTCTACACTGAAGCTTTCTTT | CASSQEPGLYTEAFF
TRBJ2-7 | TRBV7-6 | NA | 15 | TRBD2 | TGTGCCAGCAGCCCCATAGCGGGGGTCTCCTACGAGCAGTACTTC | CASSPIAGVSYEQYF
TRBJ1-3 | TRBV7-9 | NA | 15 | NA | TGTGCCAGCAGCTTAGACGGGAAGTCTGGAAACACCATATATTTT | CASSLDGKSGNTIYF
TRBJ2-7 | TRBV2 | many | 14 | TRBD1 | TGTGCCAGCAGTGGCCGGGACAGGGGCTACGAGCAGTACTTC | CASSGRDRGYEQYF
TRBJ2-1 | TRBV6-2/TRBV6-3 | many | 12 | TRBD2 | TGTGCCAGCAGCCGACTAGCGGGGGTCCAGTTCTTC | CASSRLAGVQFF
TRBJ2-3 | TRBV3-1 | many | 14 | TRBD1 | TGTGCCAGCAGCCAAGGGACAGGGGGGAATACGCAGTATTTT | CASSQGTGGNTQYF
TRBJ2-5 | TRBV11-2 | many | 15 | NA | TGTGCCAGCAGCTTAATGGGGCTAAACCAAGAGACCCAGTACTTC | CASSLMGLNQETQYF
TRBJ2-1 | TRBV11-3 | NA | 16 | NA | TGTGCCAGCACCGCCTTCGACCCCCTGTCCTACAATGAGCAGTTCTTC | CASTAFDPLSYNEQFF